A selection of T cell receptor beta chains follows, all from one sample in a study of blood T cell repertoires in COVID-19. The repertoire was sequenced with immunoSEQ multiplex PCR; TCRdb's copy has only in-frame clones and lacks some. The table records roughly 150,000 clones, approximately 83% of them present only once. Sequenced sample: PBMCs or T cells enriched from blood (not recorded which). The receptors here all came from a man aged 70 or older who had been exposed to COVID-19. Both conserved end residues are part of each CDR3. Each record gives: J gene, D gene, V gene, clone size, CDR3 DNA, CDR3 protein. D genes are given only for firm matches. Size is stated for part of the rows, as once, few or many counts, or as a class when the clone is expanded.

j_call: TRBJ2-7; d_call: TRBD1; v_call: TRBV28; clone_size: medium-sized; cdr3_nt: TGTGCCAGCAGTTTAGGGACAGGGACCTACGAGCAGTACTTC; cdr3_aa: CASSLGTGTYEQYF
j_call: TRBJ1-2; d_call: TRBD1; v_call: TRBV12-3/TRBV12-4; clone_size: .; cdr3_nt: TGTGCCAGCAGGAAGGGGGCGGCTGGCTACACCTTC; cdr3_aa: CASRKGAAGYTF
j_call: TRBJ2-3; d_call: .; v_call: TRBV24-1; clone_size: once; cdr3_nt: TGTGCCACCAGTGATCCTAGCACAGATACGCAGTATTTT; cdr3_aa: CATSDPSTDTQYF
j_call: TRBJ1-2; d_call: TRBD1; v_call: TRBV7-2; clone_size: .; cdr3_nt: TGTGCCAGCAGCTTATGGAGCCAGGGGGGCGACTATGGCTACACCTTC; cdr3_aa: CASSLWSQGGDYGYTF
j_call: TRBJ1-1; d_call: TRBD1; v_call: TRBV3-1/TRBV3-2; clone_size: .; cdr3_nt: TGTGCCAGCAGCCAAGCGACAGGGGGCACTGAAGCTTTCTTT; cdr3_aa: CASSQATGGTEAFF
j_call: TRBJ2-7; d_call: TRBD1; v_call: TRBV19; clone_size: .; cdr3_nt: TGTGCCAGTAGTGCCCCCGGGACAGCCTCCTACGAGCAGTACTTC; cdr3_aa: CASSAPGTASYEQYF
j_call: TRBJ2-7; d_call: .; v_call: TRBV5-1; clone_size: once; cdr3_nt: TGCGCCAGCAGCCTCCCGGACGGGGTAGGGAGGTACGAGCAGTACTTC; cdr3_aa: CASSLPDGVGRYEQYF
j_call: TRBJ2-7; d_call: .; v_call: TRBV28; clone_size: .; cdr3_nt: TGTGCCAGCAGTTTATCTCTAGACGGGTACTACGAGCAGTACTTC; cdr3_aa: CASSLSLDGYYEQYF
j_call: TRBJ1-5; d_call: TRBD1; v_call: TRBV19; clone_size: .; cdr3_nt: TGTGCCAGCAGTGATGGACAGGCCCGCAATCAGCCCCAGCATTTT; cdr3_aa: CASSDGQARNQPQHF
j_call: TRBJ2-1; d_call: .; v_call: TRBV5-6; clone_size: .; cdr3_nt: TGTGCCAGCAGCTTGTTAACTCAAACAGGGATAGACAATGAGCAGTTCTTC; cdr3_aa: CASSLLTQTGIDNEQFF
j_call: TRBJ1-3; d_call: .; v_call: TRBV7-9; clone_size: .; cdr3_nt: TGTGCCAGCAGCCCTCAGAGGCCCTCTGGAAACACCATATATTTT; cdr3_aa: CASSPQRPSGNTIYF
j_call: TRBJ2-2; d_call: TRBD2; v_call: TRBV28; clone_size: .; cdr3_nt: TGTGCCAGCAGAAAACTAGCGGGAGAGCTGTTTTTT; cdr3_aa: CASRKLAGELFF
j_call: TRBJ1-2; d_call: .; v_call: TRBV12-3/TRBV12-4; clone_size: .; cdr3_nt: TGTGCCAGCAGTTTAACCAGGACAGTCGGCTACACCTTC; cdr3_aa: CASSLTRTVGYTF
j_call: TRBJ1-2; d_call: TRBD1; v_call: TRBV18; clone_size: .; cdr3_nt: TGTGCCAGCTCACCACTCGGGACAGGGGATAACTATGGCTACACCTTC; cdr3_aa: CASSPLGTGDNYGYTF
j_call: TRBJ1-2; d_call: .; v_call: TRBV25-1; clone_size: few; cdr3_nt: TGTGCCAGCAGTACGCGGGGTGGCTATGGCTACACCTTC; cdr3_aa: CASSTRGGYGYTF
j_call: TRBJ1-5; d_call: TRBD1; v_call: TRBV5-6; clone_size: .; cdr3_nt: TGTGCCAGCAGCTCGACAGGGGGTCAGCCCCAGCATTTT; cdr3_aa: CASSSTGGQPQHF
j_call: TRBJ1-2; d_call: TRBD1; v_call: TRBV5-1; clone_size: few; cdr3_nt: TGCGCCAGCAGCGGCGGGACAGCTTTCTATGGCTACACCTTC; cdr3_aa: CASSGGTAFYGYTF
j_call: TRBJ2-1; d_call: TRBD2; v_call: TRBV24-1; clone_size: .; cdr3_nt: TGTGCCACCAGTGATAAGGGACTAGCCTCCGGAGAGCAGTTCTTC; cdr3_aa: CATSDKGLASGEQFF
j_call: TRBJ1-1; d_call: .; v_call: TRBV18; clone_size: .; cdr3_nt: TGTGCCAGCTCATCAGGACAGAACACTGAAGCTTTCTTT; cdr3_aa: CASSSGQNTEAFF
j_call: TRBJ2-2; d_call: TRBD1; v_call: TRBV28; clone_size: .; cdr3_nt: TGTGCCAGCAGTTTTTACAGGGGGAACACCGGGGAGCTGTTTTTT; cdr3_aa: CASSFYRGNTGELFF
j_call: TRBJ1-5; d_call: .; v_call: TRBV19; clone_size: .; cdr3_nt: TGTGCCAGTAGTTACACAGTCAATCAGCCCCAGCATTTT; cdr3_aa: CASSYTVNQPQHF
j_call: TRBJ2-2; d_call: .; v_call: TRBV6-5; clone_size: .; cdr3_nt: TGTGCCAGCAGTACCCAGGGTACCGGGGAGCTGTTTTTT; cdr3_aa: CASSTQGTGELFF
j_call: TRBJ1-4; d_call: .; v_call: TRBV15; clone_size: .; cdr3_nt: TGTGCCACCAGCGATGTCCAGTCAAATGAAAAACTGTTTTTT; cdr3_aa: CATSDVQSNEKLFF
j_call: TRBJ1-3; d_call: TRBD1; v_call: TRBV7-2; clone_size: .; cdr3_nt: TGTGCCAGCAGCTTAAAATTTGAGACAGGGATTTTCTCTGGAAACACCATATATTTT; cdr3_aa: CASSLKFETGIFSGNTIYF
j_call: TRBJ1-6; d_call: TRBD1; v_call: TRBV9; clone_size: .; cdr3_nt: TGTGCCAGCAGCGGAGGGACAGGGGAAAATTCACCCCTCCACTTT; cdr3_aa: CASSGGTGENSPLHF
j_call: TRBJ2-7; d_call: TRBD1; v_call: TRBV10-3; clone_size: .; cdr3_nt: TGTGCCATCAGTGACCCCGGACAGGTTGGAGAGCAGTACTTC; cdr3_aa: CAISDPGQVGEQYF
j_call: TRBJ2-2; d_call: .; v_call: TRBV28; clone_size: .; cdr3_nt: TGTGCCAGCAGTTCTCCATCAGGGACCGGGGAGCTGTTTTTT; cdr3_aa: CASSSPSGTGELFF
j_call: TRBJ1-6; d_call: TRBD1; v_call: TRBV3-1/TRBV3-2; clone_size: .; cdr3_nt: TGTGCCAGCAGCCGGGGACAGAGGCCTAATTCACCCCTCCACTTT; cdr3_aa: CASSRGQRPNSPLHF
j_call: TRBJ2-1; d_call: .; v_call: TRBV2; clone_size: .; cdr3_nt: TGTGCCAGCAGTGAACGAGGGCAGGACTACAATGAGCAGTTCTTC; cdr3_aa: CASSERGQDYNEQFF
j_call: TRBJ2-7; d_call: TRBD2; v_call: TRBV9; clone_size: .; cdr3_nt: TGTGCCAGCAGTCGGGGGGGCCCAACCTACGAGCAGTACTTC; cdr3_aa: CASSRGGPTYEQYF
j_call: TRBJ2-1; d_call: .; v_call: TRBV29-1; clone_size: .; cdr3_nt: TGCAGCGTTGAAACAGGATCCCAGTACGATGAGCAGTTCTTC; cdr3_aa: CSVETGSQYDEQFF
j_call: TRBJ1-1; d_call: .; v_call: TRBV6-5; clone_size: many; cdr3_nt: TGTGCCAGCAGGCCCTCCGGGTCCAGCGAAGCTTTCTTT; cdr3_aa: CASRPSGSSEAFF
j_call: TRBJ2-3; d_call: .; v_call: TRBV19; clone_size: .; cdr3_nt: TGTGCCAGTGCCAGAACCACAGATACGCAGTATTTT; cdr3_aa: CASARTTDTQYF
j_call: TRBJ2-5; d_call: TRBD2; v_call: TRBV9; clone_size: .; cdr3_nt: TGTGCCAGCAGCGCTACTAGCGGGGGTGCTCAAGAGACCCAGTACTTC; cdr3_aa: CASSATSGGAQETQYF
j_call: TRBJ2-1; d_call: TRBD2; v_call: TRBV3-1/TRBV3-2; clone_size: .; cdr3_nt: TGTGCTACAGGGCTAGCGGGTGAGCAGTTCTTC; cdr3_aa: CATGLAGEQFF
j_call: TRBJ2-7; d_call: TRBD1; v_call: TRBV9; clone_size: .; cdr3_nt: TGTGCCAGCAGCGCCGGGACAGGGTTAGAGCAGTACTTC; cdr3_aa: CASSAGTGLEQYF
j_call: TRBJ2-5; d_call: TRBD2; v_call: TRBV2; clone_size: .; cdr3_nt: TGTGCCAGCAGTACCGGGACTAGCGGGCAGACCCAGTACTTC; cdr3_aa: CASSTGTSGQTQYF
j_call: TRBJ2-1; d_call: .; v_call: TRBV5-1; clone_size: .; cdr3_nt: TGCGCCAGCAGCTTGGGAGGGGGCTCCTACAATGAGCAGTTCTTC; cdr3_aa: CASSLGGGSYNEQFF
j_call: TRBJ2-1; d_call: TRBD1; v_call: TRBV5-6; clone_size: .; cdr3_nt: TGTGCCAGCAGCTACACAGGGGGGAATGAGCAGTTCTTC; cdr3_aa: CASSYTGGNEQFF
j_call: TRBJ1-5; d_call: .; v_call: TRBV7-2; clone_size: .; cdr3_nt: TGTGCCAGCAGCTTAGGGGGCTATCAGCCCCAGCATTTT; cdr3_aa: CASSLGGYQPQHF
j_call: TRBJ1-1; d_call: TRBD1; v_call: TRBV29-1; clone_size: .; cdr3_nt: TGCAGCGTTCGTGAGGGGGCGAGGACTGAAGCTTTCTTT; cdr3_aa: CSVREGARTEAFF
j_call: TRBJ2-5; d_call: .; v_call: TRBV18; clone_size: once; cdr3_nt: TGTGCCAGCTCACCTTTACCGGGGGAGACCCAGTACTTC; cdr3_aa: CASSPLPGETQYF
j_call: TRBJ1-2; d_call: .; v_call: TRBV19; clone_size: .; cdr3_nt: TGTGCCAGTAGTATTTGGTCTCGGGGACAAATTAACTATGGCTACACCTTC; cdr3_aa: CASSIWSRGQINYGYTF
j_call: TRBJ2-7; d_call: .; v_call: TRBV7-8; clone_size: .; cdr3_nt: TGTGCCAGCAGCTTAGTAGTCGGTAGCGGAAGTGCCTACGAGCAGTACTTC; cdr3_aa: CASSLVVGSGSAYEQYF
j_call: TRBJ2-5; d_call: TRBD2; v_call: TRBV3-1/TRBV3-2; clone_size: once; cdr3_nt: TGTGCCAGCAGCCCGCGGGGGACTTCGGTAGAGACCCAGTACTTC; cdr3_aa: CASSPRGTSVETQYF
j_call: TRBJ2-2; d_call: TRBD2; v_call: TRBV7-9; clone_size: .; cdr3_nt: TGTGCCAGCAGCGTTACTAGCGGACCCACCGGGGAGCTGTTTTTT; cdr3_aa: CASSVTSGPTGELFF
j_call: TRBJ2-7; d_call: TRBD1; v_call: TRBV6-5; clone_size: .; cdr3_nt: TGTGCCAGCAGAGCAACAGGGGTCTCCTACGAGCAGTACTTC; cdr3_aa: CASRATGVSYEQYF
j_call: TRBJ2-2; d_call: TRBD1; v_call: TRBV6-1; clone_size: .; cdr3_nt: TGTGCCAGCAGTGAAAGGACAGGGACGAACACCGGGGAGCTGTTTTTT; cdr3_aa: CASSERTGTNTGELFF
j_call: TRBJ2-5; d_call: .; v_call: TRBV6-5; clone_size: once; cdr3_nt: TGTGCCTCTCTGGGCAGCCAAGAGACCCAGTACTTC; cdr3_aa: CASLGSQETQYF